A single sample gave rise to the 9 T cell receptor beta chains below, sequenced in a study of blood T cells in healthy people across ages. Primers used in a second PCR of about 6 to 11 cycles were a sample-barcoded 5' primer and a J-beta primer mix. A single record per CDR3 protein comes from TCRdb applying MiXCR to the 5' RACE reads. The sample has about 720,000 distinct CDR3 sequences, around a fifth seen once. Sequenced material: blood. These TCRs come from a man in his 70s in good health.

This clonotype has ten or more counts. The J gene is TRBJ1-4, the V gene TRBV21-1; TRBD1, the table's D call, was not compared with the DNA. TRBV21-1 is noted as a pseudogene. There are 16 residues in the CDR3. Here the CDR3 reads CASSKVVVTGCRKLFF. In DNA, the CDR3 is TGTGCCAGCAGCAAAGTGGTAGTGACAGGGTGTCGAAAACTGTTTTTT.

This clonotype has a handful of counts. In DNA form, the CDR3 reads TGTGCCAGCAGGGCAGACTGGAATGAGCAGTTCTTC. This translates into CASRADWNEQFF. The rearrangement links TRBV12-3 or TRBV12-4 to TRBJ2-1; D gene uncertain. The CDR3 consists of 12 residues. Trimming stripped 6 bases from V and 7 bases from J, with 10 bases between.

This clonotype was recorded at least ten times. Written as DNA, the CDR3 is TGCGCCAGCAGCCAAGATCGGGGATGGCCCCAGCATTTT. Translating it yields CASSQDRGWPQHF. V is TRBV4-3 and J is TRBJ1-5; no definite D call. The CDR3 extends over 13 amino acids. Trimming pared 0 bases from V and 9 bases from J, leaving 9 bases between. Germline CDR1 is LGHNA and CDR2 is YSLEER.

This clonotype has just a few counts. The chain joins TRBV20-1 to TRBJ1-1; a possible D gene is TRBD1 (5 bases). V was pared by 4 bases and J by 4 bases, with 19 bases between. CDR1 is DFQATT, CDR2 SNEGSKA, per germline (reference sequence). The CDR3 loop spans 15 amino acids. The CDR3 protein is CSAMAGFSLVTEAFF. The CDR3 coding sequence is TGCAGTGCTATGGCAGGGTTTTCGTTGGTCACTGAAGCTTTCTTT.

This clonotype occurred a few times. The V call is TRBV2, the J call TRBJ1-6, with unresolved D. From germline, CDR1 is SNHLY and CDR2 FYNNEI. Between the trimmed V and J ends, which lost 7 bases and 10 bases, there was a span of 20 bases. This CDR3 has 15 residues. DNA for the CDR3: TGTGCCAGCAAAGAAGACTCATCACCGGGCTCACCCCTCCACTTT. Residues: CASKEDSSPGSPLHF.

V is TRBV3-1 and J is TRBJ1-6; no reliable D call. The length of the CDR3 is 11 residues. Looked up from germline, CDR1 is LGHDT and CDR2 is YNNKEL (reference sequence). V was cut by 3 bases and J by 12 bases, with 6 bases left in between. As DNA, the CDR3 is TGTGCCAGCAGCCAGATTGGACCCCTCCACTTT. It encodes CASSQIGPLHF.

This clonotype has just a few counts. CDR3 sequence reads: CASSLAGRGYNEQFF. The CDR3, as DNA: TGTGCCAGCAGCTTAGCGGGGAGGGGTTACAATGAGCAGTTCTTC. V gene TRBV7-2 combines with J gene TRBJ2-1; 7 bases map to TRBD2. Germline V gene lookup returns CDR1 SGHTA and CDR2 FQGNSA. This CDR3 comprises 15 residues. The V segment lost 0 bases and the J segment 4 bases; nucleotides outside the gene matches: 3.

The CDR3, as DNA: TGTGCCAGCAGTTTCCGGCAACCCCTGGAAGAGACCCAGTACTTC. Translated, it gives CASSFRQPLEETQYF. The J gene is TRBJ2-1, the V gene TRBV28; D gene uncertain. The last part of the DNA fits TRBJ2-5 better; the J call may be wrong. CDR3 size: 15 residues. CDR1 is MDHEN and CDR2 is SYDVKM in the germline V gene.

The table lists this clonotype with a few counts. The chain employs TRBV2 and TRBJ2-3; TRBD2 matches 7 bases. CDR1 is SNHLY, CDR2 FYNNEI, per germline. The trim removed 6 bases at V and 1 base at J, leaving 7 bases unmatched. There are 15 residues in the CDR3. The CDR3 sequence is CASRALRGGTDTQYF. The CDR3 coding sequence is TGTGCCAGCAGGGCCCTCCGGGGGGGCACAGATACGCAGTATTTT.